The table lists the clone carrying this T cell receptor (beta chain) with a few counts. Its antigen is unidentified. Sequencing templates came from extracted RNA that was reverse transcribed into cDNA. Assay: immunoSEQ multiplex PCR; the TCRdb copy retains only in-frame clones and omits some. The sample shows 150,000 to 200,000 clones, less than 70% of them seen only once. The data originate from a study of CD8+ T cells in alopecia areata. Turning to the study itself: It was oral tofacitinib, at 5 to 10 mg twice daily, that treated patients received. Affected scalp percentage determined the severity score of treated patients.

Study-level findings and limits: Across lesional scalp, and particularly alopecia totalis/universalis, clonality surpassed that of normal scalp.

This CDR3 comprises 12 residues. Per germline, CDR1 SQVTM and CDR2 ANQGSEA. The V end was cut by 4 bases, the J end by 7 bases, with 12 bases between. Treatment described: oral pan-JAK inhibitor, 5-10 mg twice daily. This sample comprised CD4+ T cells sorted from blood, obtained at week 4, from a patient treated with tofacitinib. This receptor was taken from a human donor with alopecia areata. J is TRBJ2-3 and V is TRBV29-1, with D perhaps TRBD1 or TRBD2 (5 bases each). Here the CDR3 reads CSVVPREYTQYF. The DNA of the CDR3 is TGCAGCGTTGTCCCCAGGGAGTATACGCAGTATTTT.